This T cell receptor (beta chain) appears in the sequencing data of a study of shared clonotypes between healthy human individuals. Over several immunoSEQ plates, each subset's genomic DNA was distributed in even portions. Template for every sorted-subset replicate PCR totaled roughly 210 ng DNA, approximately 30,000 T cell genomes. Sequencing was performed with immunoSEQ multiplex PCR; in TCRdb, only in-frame clones are kept and a portion is missing. The top ten hold over 0.12% of the sample, which has about 2.4 million clones, around nine tenths seen once. Study-wide results and caveats: Generally, naive subsets (rather than memory subsets) showed larger estimated richness. Relative to clonotypes present in all four donors, those not shared had lower generation probabilities.

About this clone: The antigen remains undetermined. In the same sample, other DNA sequences code for this CDR3.

The V gene lost 4 bases and the J gene lost 1 base, with 8 bases spanning the gap. CDR3 size: 13 residues. Germline assignment: CDR1 SGHRS and CDR2 YFSETQ. This chain connects TRBV5-1 to TRBJ1-1, with D possibly being TRBD1 (5 bases). This clonotype originated in a man in his late teens or twenties in good health. Source material: naive CD4+ T cells sorted from blood. As to subset: CD45RA+ positively selected. The CDR3 here is CASSAQGNTEAFF. CDR3 nucleotide sequence: TGCGCCAGCAGCGCCCAGGGGAACACTGAAGCTTTCTTT.